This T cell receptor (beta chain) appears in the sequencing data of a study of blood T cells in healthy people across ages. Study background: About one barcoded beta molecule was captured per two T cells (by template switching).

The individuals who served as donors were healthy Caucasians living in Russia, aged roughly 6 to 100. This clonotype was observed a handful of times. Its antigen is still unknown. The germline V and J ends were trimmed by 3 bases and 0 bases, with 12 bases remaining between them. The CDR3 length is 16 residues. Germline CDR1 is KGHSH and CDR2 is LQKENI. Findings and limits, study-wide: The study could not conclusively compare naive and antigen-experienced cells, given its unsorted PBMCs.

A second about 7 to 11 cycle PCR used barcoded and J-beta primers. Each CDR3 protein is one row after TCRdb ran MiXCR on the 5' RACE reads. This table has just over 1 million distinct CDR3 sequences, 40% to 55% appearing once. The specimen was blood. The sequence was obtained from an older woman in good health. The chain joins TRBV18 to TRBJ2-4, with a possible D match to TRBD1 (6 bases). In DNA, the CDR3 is TGTGCCAGCTCACCCGGACAGAACTTAGCCAAAAACATTCAGTACTTC. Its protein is CASSPGQNLAKNIQYF. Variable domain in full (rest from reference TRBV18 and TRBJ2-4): NAGVMQNPRHLVRRRGQEARLRCSPMKGHSHVYWYRQLPEEGLKFMVYLQKENIIDESGMPKERFSAEFPKEGPSILRIQQVVRGDSAAYFCASSPGQNLAKNIQYFGAGTRLSVL.